This TCR beta chain was profiled in a study of tissue T cells after allogeneic stem cell transplantation. Regarding this clone: These gene names are mouse names. The CDR3 is cut off 1 residue early in the read; its end comes from the germline J gene.

V was trimmed by 3 bases and J by 3 bases, leaving 7 bases between them. This CDR3 spans 13 amino acids. CDR1 SGHND and CDR2 FRSKSL come from the germline V gene. CDR3 sequences, V/J genes, frequencies and template counts came from survey-depth TCRbeta sequencing. Using immunoSEQ multiplex PCR, the repertoire was profiled, and TCRdb retains in-frame clones only, with some absent. Counted here are over 7,500 clones, 45% occurring once; the ten biggest clones make up over 7%. Time point meaning: mouse harvest day 7 after allogeneic transplant. Each mouse received 10^7 T-cell-depleted marrow cells plus 10^6 splenic CD5+ T cells by tail vein. B6 (H2b) cells into BALB/c (H2d) mice; tissues taken at day 7 or 14.

The sample was gut tissue. V and J are TRBV15 and TRBJ2-5; tentative D call: TRBD2 (5 bases). This TCR was sampled from a female BALB/c mouse given C57BL/6 T cells with graft-versus-host disease after an allogeneic hematopoietic cell transplant. CDR3 sequence reads: CASSFPGQDTQYF. Partial CDR3 DNA: TGTGCCAGCAGTTTCCCTGGGCAAGACACCCAGTAC.